This TCR beta chain was obtained from a study of blood T cells in healthy people across ages. A word on this clonotype: The antigen is unknown.

Points from the study as a whole: Reliance upon unsorted PBMCs precluded definitive naive versus antigen-experienced comparison.

Germline V CDR1 and CDR2: SGHTA, FQGNSA. This CDR3 comprises 16 residues. Trimming took 1 base from V and 1 from J; bases not matched to a gene: 5. Next came a second PCR, run for about 6 to 11 cycles, which used a sample-barcoded 5' primer along with a J-beta primer mix. TCRdb used MiXCR to reprocess the 5' RACE reads, holding one entry per CDR3 protein. The sample includes about 1.4 million distinct CDR3 sequences, roughly 60% of them seen just once. This TCR was sampled from a man aged 18 to 29 in good health. The chain uses TRBV7-2 and TRBJ2-5, with 8 bases fitting TRBD2. The sample was blood. CDR3 in amino acids: CASSLVGSGIQETQYF. The DNA for the CDR3 is TGTGCCAGCAGCTTAGTGGGTAGCGGGATCCAAGAGACCCAGTACTTC.